This T cell receptor beta chain was identified in a study of T cell repertoires in cytomegalovirus infection. CDR3 size: 16 residues. Trimming took 4 bases from V and 1 from J, leaving 17 bases between them. Germline-derived CDR1 and CDR2 are LGHNA and YNFKEQ. In this sample, this clonotype turned up a few times. From the reads, TCRdb called clonotypes with MiXCR, one entry per CDR3 protein. The sample comprises 400,000 or so distinct CDR3 sequences, around a sixth of which are singletons, and approximately 10% rests with the top ten. The sequencing input was PBMCs. This sequence originates from a human donor in good health (CMV status not recorded). Some clones in this sample may be carry-over from other donors' samples. V usage is TRBV4-2 and J usage is TRBJ2-7, with a tentative D call TRBD2 (5 bases). The CDR3 sequence: CASSPGMVGPSYEQYF. The CDR3, as DNA: TGTGCCAGCAGCCCGGGGATGGTAGGGCCTTCCTACGAGCAGTACTTC.